This is a list of T cell receptor beta chains from one sample in a study of shared clonotypes between healthy human individuals. Assay: immunoSEQ multiplex PCR; the TCRdb copy retains only in-frame clones and omits some. Of about 490,000 clones in the sample, around 73% were seen once. Sequences were obtained from PBMCs. All receptors derive from a woman aged 40 to 55 in good health. Some clones in this sample may be carry-over from other donors' samples. Both conserved end residues are part of each CDR3. A D gene is named only where the DNA matches it firmly. For some rows the clone size is stated as once, few or many, or as a class when expanded; others skip it.

d_gene: TRBD2; abundance: .; j_gene: TRBJ2-7; v_gene: TRBV5-1; CDR3nt: TGCGCCAGCAGCTTCGGGACTAGCGGGAGCCACGAGCAGTACTTC; CDR3aa: CASSFGTSGSHEQYF
d_gene: .; abundance: .; j_gene: TRBJ1-5; v_gene: TRBV28; CDR3nt: TGTGCCAGCAGTTCACTCCCAGGGTTTTATAGCAATCAGCCCCAGCATTTT; CDR3aa: CASSSLPGFYSNQPQHF
d_gene: TRBD2; abundance: .; j_gene: TRBJ2-7; v_gene: TRBV6-1; CDR3nt: TGTGCCAGCAGTCTAGCGGGGTCCTACGAGCAGTACTTC; CDR3aa: CASSLAGSYEQYF
d_gene: TRBD1; abundance: .; j_gene: TRBJ1-1; v_gene: TRBV16; CDR3nt: TGTGCCAGCAGCCGCGACAGGGACACTGAAGCTTTCTTT; CDR3aa: CASSRDRDTEAFF
d_gene: .; abundance: .; j_gene: TRBJ2-1; v_gene: TRBV27; CDR3nt: TGTGCCAGCAGTTCGTGGCAGGGGTCCTACAATGAGCAGTTCTTC; CDR3aa: CASSSWQGSYNEQFF
d_gene: TRBD2; abundance: few; j_gene: TRBJ2-1; v_gene: TRBV9; CDR3nt: TGTGCCAGCAGCGTAAGTTGGACTAGCGGGAATGAGCAGTTCTTC; CDR3aa: CASSVSWTSGNEQFF
d_gene: .; abundance: few; j_gene: TRBJ1-2; v_gene: TRBV6-6; CDR3nt: TGTGCCAGCAGCCCCCGACAGGATTCGTATGGCTACACCTTC; CDR3aa: CASSPRQDSYGYTF
d_gene: .; abundance: once; j_gene: TRBJ2-7; v_gene: TRBV6-6; CDR3nt: TGTGCCAGCAGTTACTTAGGTACCCCTCCTCCCTACGAGCAGTACTTC; CDR3aa: CASSYLGTPPPYEQYF
d_gene: .; abundance: few; j_gene: TRBJ2-7; v_gene: TRBV6-1; CDR3nt: TGTGCCAGCAGTGAACAAGACTTCTACGAGCAGTACTTC; CDR3aa: CASSEQDFYEQYF
d_gene: .; abundance: .; j_gene: TRBJ1-1; v_gene: TRBV25-1; CDR3nt: TGTGCCAGCAGTGTTAGCGAGGGGGGATCACGCACTGAAGCTTTCTTT; CDR3aa: CASSVSEGGSRTEAFF
d_gene: TRBD1; abundance: .; j_gene: TRBJ2-1; v_gene: TRBV29-1; CDR3nt: TGCAGCACGCGACAGGGGGGGAACAATGAGCAGTTCTTC; CDR3aa: CSTRQGGNNEQFF
d_gene: .; abundance: .; j_gene: TRBJ2-1; v_gene: TRBV9; CDR3nt: TGTGCCAGCAGCGTAGGTGTGGGTGGGAATGAGCAGTTCTTC; CDR3aa: CASSVGVGGNEQFF
d_gene: .; abundance: .; j_gene: TRBJ1-1; v_gene: TRBV5-4; CDR3nt: TGCGCCAGCAGCCGAGGACAGAGCACTGAAGCTTTCTTT; CDR3aa: CASSRGQSTEAFF
d_gene: .; abundance: .; j_gene: TRBJ1-5; v_gene: TRBV7-6; CDR3nt: TGTGCCAGCGGCTTCAGGGTGGGTCAGCCCCAGCATTTT; CDR3aa: CASGFRVGQPQHF
d_gene: .; abundance: .; j_gene: TRBJ1-5; v_gene: TRBV27; CDR3nt: TGTGCCAGCAGTGAGGTAGGCAATCAGCCCCAGCATTTT; CDR3aa: CASSEVGNQPQHF
d_gene: .; abundance: .; j_gene: TRBJ2-7; v_gene: TRBV10-2; CDR3nt: TGCGCCAGCAGTGAGTCGACGCGCGAGCAGTACTTC; CDR3aa: CASSESTREQYF
d_gene: TRBD2; abundance: few; j_gene: TRBJ2-2; v_gene: TRBV2; CDR3nt: TGTGCCAGCAGTTACGGACTAGCGGGTGGGATGGAGCTGTTTTTT; CDR3aa: CASSYGLAGGMELFF
d_gene: TRBD2; abundance: .; j_gene: TRBJ2-5; v_gene: TRBV7-9; CDR3nt: TGTGCCAGCAGCCTCGGGACTAGTGGAGAGACCCAGTACTTC; CDR3aa: CASSLGTSGETQYF
d_gene: .; abundance: many; j_gene: TRBJ1-3; v_gene: TRBV7-6; CDR3nt: TGTGCCAGCAGCTTAGAAGCAGCTGGAAACACCATATATTTT; CDR3aa: CASSLEAAGNTIYF
d_gene: TRBD2; abundance: many; j_gene: TRBJ2-7; v_gene: TRBV5-4; CDR3nt: TGTGCCAGCAGCTCCGGGACTAGGGCCTACGAGCAGTACTTC; CDR3aa: CASSSGTRAYEQYF
d_gene: TRBD1; abundance: .; j_gene: TRBJ1-5; v_gene: TRBV2; CDR3nt: TGTGCCAGCAGTGAAACACGATGGGGACAGTATCAGCCCCAGCATTTT; CDR3aa: CASSETRWGQYQPQHF
d_gene: TRBD1; abundance: .; j_gene: TRBJ2-7; v_gene: TRBV5-1; CDR3nt: TGCGCCAGCAGCTCGACAGGGCGAACCTACGAGCAGTACTTC; CDR3aa: CASSSTGRTYEQYF
d_gene: TRBD2; abundance: .; j_gene: TRBJ2-3; v_gene: TRBV7-6; CDR3nt: TGTGCCAGCAGCTTAGTATTAGCGGGAAACCGTGGCACAGATACGCAGTATTTT; CDR3aa: CASSLVLAGNRGTDTQYF
d_gene: .; abundance: .; j_gene: TRBJ1-4; v_gene: TRBV5-1; CDR3nt: TGCGCCAGCAGCCTAGAGTCCTTGGGGGAAAAACTGTTTTTT; CDR3aa: CASSLESLGEKLFF
d_gene: .; abundance: .; j_gene: TRBJ2-7; v_gene: TRBV18; CDR3nt: TGTGCCAGCTCACCCCGGGTCGTTTCCCTTAGCAACTCCTACGAGCAGTACTTC; CDR3aa: CASSPRVVSLSNSYEQYF
d_gene: TRBD2; abundance: .; j_gene: TRBJ2-3; v_gene: TRBV7-3; CDR3nt: TGTGCCAGCAGCTTAAGCGGGAGCTATACGCAGTATTTT; CDR3aa: CASSLSGSYTQYF
d_gene: .; abundance: .; j_gene: TRBJ2-2; v_gene: TRBV2; CDR3nt: TGTGCCAGCAGAGCCCAGGCGAACACCGGGGAGCTGTTTTTT; CDR3aa: CASRAQANTGELFF
d_gene: .; abundance: .; j_gene: TRBJ2-3; v_gene: TRBV7-2; CDR3nt: TGTGCCAGCAGCTTAGAGGTCCGCACAGATACGCAGTATTTT; CDR3aa: CASSLEVRTDTQYF
d_gene: .; abundance: .; j_gene: TRBJ1-4; v_gene: TRBV6-5; CDR3nt: TGTGCCAGCAGTTACGTTGGGGCTTTTGGGAATGAAAAACTGTTTTTT; CDR3aa: CASSYVGAFGNEKLFF
d_gene: .; abundance: .; j_gene: TRBJ1-4; v_gene: TRBV6-1; CDR3nt: TGTGCCAGCAGTGAAAGAGGACAATTTTTGCTGTTTTTT; CDR3aa: CASSERGQFLLFF
d_gene: .; abundance: .; j_gene: TRBJ2-3; v_gene: TRBV4-2; CDR3nt: TGTGCCAGCAGCTCAAGCGGATTAGCAGCTAGCACAGATACGCAGTATTTT; CDR3aa: CASSSSGLAASTDTQYF
d_gene: .; abundance: .; j_gene: TRBJ2-1; v_gene: TRBV9; CDR3nt: TGTGCCAGCAGCGTAGACGAGACCCTAAGCAACCAGCAGCGGTTCTTC; CDR3aa: CASSVDETLSNQQRFF
d_gene: TRBD1; abundance: .; j_gene: TRBJ2-2; v_gene: TRBV6-1; CDR3nt: TGTGCCAGCAGACCCAGGGGGAGCACCGGGGAGCTGTTTTTT; CDR3aa: CASRPRGSTGELFF
d_gene: .; abundance: .; j_gene: TRBJ1-1; v_gene: TRBV5-1; CDR3nt: TGCGCCAGCAGAGAGAACACTGAAGCTTTCTTT; CDR3aa: CASRENTEAFF
d_gene: TRBD2; abundance: .; j_gene: TRBJ2-3; v_gene: TRBV5-1; CDR3nt: TGCGCCAGCAGCTTGGCCAGGTTAGCGGGAGAGAGCACAGATACGCAGTATTTT; CDR3aa: CASSLARLAGESTDTQYF
d_gene: TRBD1; abundance: .; j_gene: TRBJ2-7; v_gene: TRBV5-8; CDR3nt: TGTGCCAGCAGCCTGGACAGGGGCGAGCAGTACTTC; CDR3aa: CASSLDRGEQYF
d_gene: .; abundance: .; j_gene: TRBJ1-1; v_gene: TRBV5-6; CDR3nt: TGTGCCAGCAGCTTCGGGACGGGTAAAGTCGGTTCTGAAGCTTTCTTT; CDR3aa: CASSFGTGKVGSEAFF
d_gene: TRBD1; abundance: few; j_gene: TRBJ1-1; v_gene: TRBV28; CDR3nt: TGTGCCAGCAGTTCTGCTACAGGGGCTGAAGCTTTCTTT; CDR3aa: CASSSATGAEAFF
d_gene: TRBD2; abundance: .; j_gene: TRBJ2-1; v_gene: TRBV27; CDR3nt: TGTGCCAGCAGAACTACGGGACTATCATACAATGAGCAGTTCTTC; CDR3aa: CASRTTGLSYNEQFF
d_gene: .; abundance: .; j_gene: TRBJ1-1; v_gene: TRBV18; CDR3nt: TGTGCCAGCTCACCCGGGGAAGGGACTGAAGCTTTCTTT; CDR3aa: CASSPGEGTEAFF
d_gene: .; abundance: .; j_gene: TRBJ1-2; v_gene: TRBV30; CDR3nt: TGTGCCTGGAGTCCACCGGGCTTCGGGGGCGGCTACACCTTC; CDR3aa: CAWSPPGFGGGYTF
d_gene: .; abundance: .; j_gene: TRBJ1-4; v_gene: TRBV7-9; CDR3nt: TGTGCCAGCAGCTTTGACGGGACGTCTAATGAAAAACTGTTTTTT; CDR3aa: CASSFDGTSNEKLFF
d_gene: TRBD2; abundance: few; j_gene: TRBJ2-2; v_gene: TRBV4-1; CDR3nt: TGCGCCAGCAGCCCTTTAGCGGGAGGAGGTACCGGGGAGCTGTTTTTT; CDR3aa: CASSPLAGGGTGELFF
d_gene: TRBD1; abundance: .; j_gene: TRBJ2-2; v_gene: TRBV28; CDR3nt: TGTGCCAGCAGTTCCCTGGGACAGGGTAACACCGGGGAGCTGTTTTTT; CDR3aa: CASSSLGQGNTGELFF
d_gene: .; abundance: many; j_gene: TRBJ2-7; v_gene: TRBV9; CDR3nt: TGTGCCAGCAGCGTTCGTTATGAGTCCTACGAGCAGTACTTC; CDR3aa: CASSVRYESYEQYF
d_gene: .; abundance: .; j_gene: TRBJ2-5; v_gene: TRBV10-3; CDR3nt: TGTGCCATCAGCGAGTCGGGGAGAGAGACCCAGTACTTC; CDR3aa: CAISESGRETQYF
d_gene: .; abundance: .; j_gene: TRBJ1-5; v_gene: TRBV28; CDR3nt: TGTGCCAGCAGTTTGAGTCGGGTTCAGCCCCAGCATTTT; CDR3aa: CASSLSRVQPQHF
d_gene: TRBD2; abundance: .; j_gene: TRBJ2-5; v_gene: TRBV5-1; CDR3nt: TGCGCCAGCAGTCAGCCTAGCGGCCAAGAGACCCAGTACTTC; CDR3aa: CASSQPSGQETQYF
d_gene: TRBD2; abundance: .; j_gene: TRBJ2-7; v_gene: TRBV30; CDR3nt: TGTGCCTGGGGGACCGGGACTAGCGGGATCCGATCCCCCTACGAGCAGTACTTC; CDR3aa: CAWGTGTSGIRSPYEQYF
d_gene: TRBD2; abundance: .; j_gene: TRBJ2-5; v_gene: TRBV27; CDR3nt: TGTGCCAGCAGTTTCCTTAGCGGGAACCAAGAGACCCAGTACTTC; CDR3aa: CASSFLSGNQETQYF
d_gene: TRBD1; abundance: .; j_gene: TRBJ2-7; v_gene: TRBV9; CDR3nt: TGTGCCAGCAGCGAACACCCGGGACAGGCCTACGAGCAGTACTTC; CDR3aa: CASSEHPGQAYEQYF
d_gene: .; abundance: .; j_gene: TRBJ2-2; v_gene: TRBV30; CDR3nt: TGTGCCTGGAGTGTAACTCCAGCCGGGGAGCTGTTTTTT; CDR3aa: CAWSVTPAGELFF
d_gene: .; abundance: few; j_gene: TRBJ1-5; v_gene: TRBV5-1; CDR3nt: TGCGCCAGCAGCTTGGCAGGGGATAACAATCAGCCCCAGCATTTT; CDR3aa: CASSLAGDNNQPQHF
d_gene: TRBD1; abundance: .; j_gene: TRBJ2-7; v_gene: TRBV28; CDR3nt: TGTGCCAGCAGATCGACAGGGGCCGGCTCCTACGAGCAGTACTTC; CDR3aa: CASRSTGAGSYEQYF
d_gene: .; abundance: .; j_gene: TRBJ2-6; v_gene: TRBV25-1; CDR3nt: TGTGCCAGCAGTGACCCTCTCGCTGGGGCCAACGTCCTGACTTTC; CDR3aa: CASSDPLAGANVLTF